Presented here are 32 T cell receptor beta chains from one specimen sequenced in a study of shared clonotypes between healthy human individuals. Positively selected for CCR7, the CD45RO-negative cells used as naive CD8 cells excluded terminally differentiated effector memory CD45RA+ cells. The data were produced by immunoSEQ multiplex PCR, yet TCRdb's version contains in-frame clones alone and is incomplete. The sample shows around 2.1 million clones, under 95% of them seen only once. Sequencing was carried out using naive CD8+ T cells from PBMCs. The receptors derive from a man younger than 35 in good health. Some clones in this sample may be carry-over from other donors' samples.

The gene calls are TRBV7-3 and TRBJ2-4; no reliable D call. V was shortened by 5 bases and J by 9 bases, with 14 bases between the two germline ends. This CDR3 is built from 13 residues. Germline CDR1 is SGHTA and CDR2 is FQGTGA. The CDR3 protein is CASSTDPWGIQYF. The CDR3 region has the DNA TGTGCCAGCAGCACGGACCCTTGGGGCATTCAGTACTTC.

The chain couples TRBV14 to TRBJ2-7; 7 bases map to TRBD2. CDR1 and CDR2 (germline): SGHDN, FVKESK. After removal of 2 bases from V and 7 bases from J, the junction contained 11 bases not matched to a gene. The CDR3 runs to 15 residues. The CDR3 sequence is CASSQWSGGGAEQYF. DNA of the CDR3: TGTGCCAGCAGCCAATGGTCGGGAGGTGGAGCGGAGCAGTACTTC.

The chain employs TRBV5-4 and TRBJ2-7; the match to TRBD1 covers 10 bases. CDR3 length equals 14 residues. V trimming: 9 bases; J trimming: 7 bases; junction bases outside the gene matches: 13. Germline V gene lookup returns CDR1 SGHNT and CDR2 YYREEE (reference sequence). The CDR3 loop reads CATYDRGPVREQYF. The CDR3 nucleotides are TGTGCCACCTACGACAGGGGGCCTGTCCGGGAGCAGTACTTC.

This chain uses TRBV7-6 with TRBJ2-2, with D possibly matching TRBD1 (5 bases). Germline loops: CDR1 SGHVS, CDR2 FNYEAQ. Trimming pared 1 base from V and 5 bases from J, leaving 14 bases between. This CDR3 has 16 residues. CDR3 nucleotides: TGTGCCAGCAGCTTAGGGCGCCAGGGTGGTACCGGGGAGCTGTTTTTT. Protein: CASSLGRQGGTGELFF.

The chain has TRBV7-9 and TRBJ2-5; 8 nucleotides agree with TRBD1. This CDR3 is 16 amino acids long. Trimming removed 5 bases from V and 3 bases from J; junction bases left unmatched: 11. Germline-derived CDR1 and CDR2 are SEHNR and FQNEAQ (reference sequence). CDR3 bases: TGTGCCAGCAGCACGAGTTGGGGACAGGCGGAAGAGACCCAGTACTTC. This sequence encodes CASSTSWGQAEETQYF.

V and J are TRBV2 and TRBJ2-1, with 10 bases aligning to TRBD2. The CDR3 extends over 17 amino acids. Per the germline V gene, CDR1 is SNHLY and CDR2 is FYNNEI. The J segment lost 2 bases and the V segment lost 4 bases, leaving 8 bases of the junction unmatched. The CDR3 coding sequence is TGTGCCAGCAGTGGTAGCGGGGGGCTTCCTACCTACAATGAGCAGTTCTTC. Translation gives CASSGSGGLPTYNEQFF.

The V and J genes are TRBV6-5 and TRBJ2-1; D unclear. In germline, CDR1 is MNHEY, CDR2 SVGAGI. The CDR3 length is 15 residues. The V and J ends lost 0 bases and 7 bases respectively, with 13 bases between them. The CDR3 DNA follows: TGTGCCAGCAGTTACTCGAGAGGCCTTCGGAATGAGCAGTTCTTC. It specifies CASSYSRGLRNEQFF.

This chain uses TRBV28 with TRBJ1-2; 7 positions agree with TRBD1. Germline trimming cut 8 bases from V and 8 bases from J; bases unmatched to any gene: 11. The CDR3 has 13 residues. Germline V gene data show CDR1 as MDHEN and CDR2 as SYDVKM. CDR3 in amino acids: CASGWDSPIGYTF. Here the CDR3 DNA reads TGTGCCAGCGGTTGGGACAGCCCTATCGGCTACACCTTC.

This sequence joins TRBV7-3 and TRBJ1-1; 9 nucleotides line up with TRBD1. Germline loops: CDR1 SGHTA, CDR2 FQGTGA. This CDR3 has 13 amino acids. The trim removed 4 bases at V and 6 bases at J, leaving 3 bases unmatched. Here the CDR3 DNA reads TGTGCCAGCAGCTCCGGGACAGGGTCTGAAGCTTTCTTT. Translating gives CASSSGTGSEAFF.

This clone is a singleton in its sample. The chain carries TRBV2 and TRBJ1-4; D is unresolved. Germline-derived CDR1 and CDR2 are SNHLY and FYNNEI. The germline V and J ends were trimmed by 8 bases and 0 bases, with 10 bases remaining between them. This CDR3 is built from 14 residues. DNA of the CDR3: TGTGCCAGCGTGGACTCAGCAACTAATGAAAAACTGTTTTTT. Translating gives CASVDSATNEKLFF.

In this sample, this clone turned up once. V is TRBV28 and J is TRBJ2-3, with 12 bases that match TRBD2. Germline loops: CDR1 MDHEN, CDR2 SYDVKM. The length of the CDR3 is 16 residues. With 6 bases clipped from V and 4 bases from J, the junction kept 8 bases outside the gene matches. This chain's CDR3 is CASSTRLAGVADTQYF. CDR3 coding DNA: TGTGCCAGCAGCACCCGACTAGCGGGGGTTGCAGATACGCAGTATTTT. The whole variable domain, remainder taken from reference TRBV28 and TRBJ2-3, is DVKVTQSSRYLVKRTGEKVFLECVQDMDHENMFWYRQDPGLGLRLIYFSYDVKMKEKGDIPEGYSVSREKKERFSLILESASTNQTSMYLCASSTRLAGVADTQYFGPGTRLTVL.

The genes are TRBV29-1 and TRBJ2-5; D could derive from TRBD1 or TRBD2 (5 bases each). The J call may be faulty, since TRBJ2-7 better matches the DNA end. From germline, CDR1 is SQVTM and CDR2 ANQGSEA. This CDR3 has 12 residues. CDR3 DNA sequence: TGCAGCGCCCGGGACGGCTCCTACGAGCAGTACTTC. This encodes CSARDGSYEQYF.

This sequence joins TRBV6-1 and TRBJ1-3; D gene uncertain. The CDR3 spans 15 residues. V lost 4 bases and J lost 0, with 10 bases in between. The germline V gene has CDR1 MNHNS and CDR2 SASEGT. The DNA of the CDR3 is TGTGCCAGCAGTGTATCGACAACCTCTGGAAACACCATATATTTT. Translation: CASSVSTTSGNTIYF.

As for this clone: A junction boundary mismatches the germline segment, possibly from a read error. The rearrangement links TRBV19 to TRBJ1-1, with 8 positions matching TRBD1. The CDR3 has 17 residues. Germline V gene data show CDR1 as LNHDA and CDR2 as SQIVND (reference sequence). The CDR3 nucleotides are TGTGCCGGTAGTATGGCCCCGACAGGGGCGATGAACACTGAAGCTTTCTTT. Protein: CAGSMAPTGAMNTEAFF. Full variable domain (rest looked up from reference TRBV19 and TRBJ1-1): DGGITQSPKYLFRKEGQNVTLSCEQNLNHDAMYWYRQDPGQGLRLIYYSQIVNDFQKGDIAEGYSVSREKKESFPLTVTSAQKNPTAFYLCAGSMAPTGAMNTEAFFGQGTRLTVV.

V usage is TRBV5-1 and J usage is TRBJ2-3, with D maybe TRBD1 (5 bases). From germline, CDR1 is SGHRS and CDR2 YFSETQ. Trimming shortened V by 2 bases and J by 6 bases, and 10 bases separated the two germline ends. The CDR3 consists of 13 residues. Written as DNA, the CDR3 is TGCGCCAGCAGCTTTACAGGAGCGGATACGCAGTATTTT. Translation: CASSFTGADTQYF.

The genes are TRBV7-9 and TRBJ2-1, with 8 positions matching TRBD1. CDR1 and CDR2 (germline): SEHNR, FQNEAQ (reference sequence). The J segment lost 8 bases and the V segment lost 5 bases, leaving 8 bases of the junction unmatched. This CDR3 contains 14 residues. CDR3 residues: CASSHARGLYEQFF. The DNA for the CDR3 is TGTGCCAGCAGCCACGCCAGGGGGCTGTATGAGCAGTTCTTC.

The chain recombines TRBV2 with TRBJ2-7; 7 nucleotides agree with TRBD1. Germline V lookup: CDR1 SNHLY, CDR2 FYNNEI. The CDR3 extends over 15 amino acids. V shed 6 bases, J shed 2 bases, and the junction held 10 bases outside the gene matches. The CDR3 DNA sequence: TGTGCCAGCAGAGGAGAGAGACAGGGCACCTACGAGCAGTACTTC. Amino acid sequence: CASRGERQGTYEQYF.

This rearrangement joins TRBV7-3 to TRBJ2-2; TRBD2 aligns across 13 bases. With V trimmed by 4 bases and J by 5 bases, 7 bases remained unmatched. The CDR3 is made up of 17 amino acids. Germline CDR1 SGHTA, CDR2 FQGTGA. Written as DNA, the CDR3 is TGTGCCAGCAGCTCCGGACTAGCGGGAGCTGGGACCGGGGAGCTGTTTTTT. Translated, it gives CASSSGLAGAGTGELFF.

This CDR3 is CASSMWQGDGYTF. For the CDR3, the DNA is TGTGCCAGTAGTATGTGGCAGGGGGATGGCTACACCTTC. The chain combines TRBV19 with TRBJ1-2; 7 bases agree with TRBD1. The CDR3 is 13 amino acids. CDR1 is LNHDA, CDR2 SQIVND, per germline (reference sequence). V trimming: 3 bases; J trimming: 6 bases; junction bases outside the gene matches: 4.

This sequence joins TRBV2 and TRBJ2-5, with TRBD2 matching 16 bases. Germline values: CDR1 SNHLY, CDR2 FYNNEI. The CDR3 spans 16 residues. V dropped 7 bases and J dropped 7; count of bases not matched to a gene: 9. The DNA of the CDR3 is TGTGCCAGCATCAAGGGACTAGCGGGAGGGCACGGGACCCAGTACTTC. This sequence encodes CASIKGLAGGHGTQYF.

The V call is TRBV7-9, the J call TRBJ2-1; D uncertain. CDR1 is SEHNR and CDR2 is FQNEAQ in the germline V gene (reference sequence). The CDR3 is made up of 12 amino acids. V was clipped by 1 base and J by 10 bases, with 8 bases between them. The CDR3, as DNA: TGTGCCAGCAGCTTAGATATGGTGGAGCAGTTCTTC. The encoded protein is CASSLDMVEQFF.

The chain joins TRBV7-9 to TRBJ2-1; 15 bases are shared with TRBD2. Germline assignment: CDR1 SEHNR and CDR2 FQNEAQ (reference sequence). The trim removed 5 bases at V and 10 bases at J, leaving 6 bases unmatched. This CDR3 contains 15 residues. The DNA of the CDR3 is TGTGCCAGCAGCCGACGGACTAGCGGGAGGGAGGAGCAGTTCTTC. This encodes CASSRRTSGREEQFF.

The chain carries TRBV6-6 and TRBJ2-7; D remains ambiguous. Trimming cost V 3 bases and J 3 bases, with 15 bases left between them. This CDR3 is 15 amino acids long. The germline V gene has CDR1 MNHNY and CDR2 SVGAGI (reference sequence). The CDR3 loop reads CASSYEDRPFYEQYF. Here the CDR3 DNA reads TGTGCCAGCAGTTATGAGGATCGACCGTTCTACGAGCAGTACTTC.

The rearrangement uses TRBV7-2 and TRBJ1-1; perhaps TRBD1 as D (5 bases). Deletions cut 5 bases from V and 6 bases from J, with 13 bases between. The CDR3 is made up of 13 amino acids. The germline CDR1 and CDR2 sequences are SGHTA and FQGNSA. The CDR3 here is CASSRPGQPEAFF. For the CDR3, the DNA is TGTGCCAGCAGCCGGCCGGGGCAGCCTGAAGCTTTCTTT.

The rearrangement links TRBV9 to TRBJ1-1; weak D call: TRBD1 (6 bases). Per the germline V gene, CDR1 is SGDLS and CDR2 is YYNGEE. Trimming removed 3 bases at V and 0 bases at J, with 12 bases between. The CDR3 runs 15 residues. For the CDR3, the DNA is TGTGCCAGCAGCGCCGCACAGGGAATGAACACTGAAGCTTTCTTT. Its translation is CASSAAQGMNTEAFF.

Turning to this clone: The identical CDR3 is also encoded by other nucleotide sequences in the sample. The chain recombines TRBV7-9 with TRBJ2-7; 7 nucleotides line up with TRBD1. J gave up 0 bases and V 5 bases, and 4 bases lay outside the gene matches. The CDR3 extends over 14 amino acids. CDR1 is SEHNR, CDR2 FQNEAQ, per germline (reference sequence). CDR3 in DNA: TGTGCCAGCAGCCATAGGGACAGCTCCTACGAGCAGTACTTC. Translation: CASSHRDSSYEQYF.

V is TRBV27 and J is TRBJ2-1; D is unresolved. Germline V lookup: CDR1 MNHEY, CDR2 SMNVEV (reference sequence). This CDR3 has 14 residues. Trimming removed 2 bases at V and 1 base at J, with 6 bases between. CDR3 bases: TGTGCCAGCAGTTTAATAAGTTCCTACAATGAGCAGTTCTTC. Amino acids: CASSLISSYNEQFF.

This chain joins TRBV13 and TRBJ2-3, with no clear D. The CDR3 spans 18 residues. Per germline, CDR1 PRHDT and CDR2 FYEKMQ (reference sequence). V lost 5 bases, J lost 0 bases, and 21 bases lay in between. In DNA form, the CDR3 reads TGTGCCAGCAGCCCCGTTCCGGGTTTACACCCTAGCACAGATACGCAGTATTTT. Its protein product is CASSPVPGLHPSTDTQYF. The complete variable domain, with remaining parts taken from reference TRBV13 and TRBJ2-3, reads AAGVIQSPRHLIKEKRETATLKCYPIPRHDTVYWYQQGPGQDPQFLISFYEKMQSDKGSIPDRFSAQQFSDYHSELNMSSLELGDSALYFCASSPVPGLHPSTDTQYFGPGTRLTVL.

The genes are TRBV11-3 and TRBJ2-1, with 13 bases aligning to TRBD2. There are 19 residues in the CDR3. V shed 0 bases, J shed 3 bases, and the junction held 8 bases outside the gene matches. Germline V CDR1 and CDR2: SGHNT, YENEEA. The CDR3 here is CASSLETGTSGTGYNEQFF. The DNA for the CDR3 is TGTGCCAGCAGCTTAGAAACCGGGACTAGCGGGACGGGCTACAATGAGCAGTTCTTC. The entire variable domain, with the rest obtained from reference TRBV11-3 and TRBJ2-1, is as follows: EAGVVQSPRYKIIEKKQPVAFWCNPISGHNTLYWYLQNLGQGPELLIRYENEEAVDDSQLPKDRFSAERLKGVDSTLKIQPAELGDSAVYLCASSLETGTSGTGYNEQFFGPGTRLTVL.

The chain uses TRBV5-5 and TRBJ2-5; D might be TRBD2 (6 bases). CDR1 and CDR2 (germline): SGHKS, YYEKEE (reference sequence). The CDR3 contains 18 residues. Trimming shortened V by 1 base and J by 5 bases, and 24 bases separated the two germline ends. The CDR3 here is CASSLQFLWRDPRETQYF. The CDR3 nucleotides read TGTGCCAGCAGCTTGCAATTTCTTTGGCGGGACCCTCGGGAGACCCAGTACTTC.

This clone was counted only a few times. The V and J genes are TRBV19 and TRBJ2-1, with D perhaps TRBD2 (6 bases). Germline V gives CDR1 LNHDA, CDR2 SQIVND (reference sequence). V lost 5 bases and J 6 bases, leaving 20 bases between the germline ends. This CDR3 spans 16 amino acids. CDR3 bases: TGTGCCAGTAGTCCCACAGTGGAGGGATTGGGCAATGAGCAGTTCTTC. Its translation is CASSPTVEGLGNEQFF. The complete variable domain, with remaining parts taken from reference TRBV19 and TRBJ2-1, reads DGGITQSPKYLFRKEGQNVTLSCEQNLNHDAMYWYRQDPGQGLRLIYYSQIVNDFQKGDIAEGYSVSREKKESFPLTVTSAQKNPTAFYLCASSPTVEGLGNEQFFGPGTRLTVL.

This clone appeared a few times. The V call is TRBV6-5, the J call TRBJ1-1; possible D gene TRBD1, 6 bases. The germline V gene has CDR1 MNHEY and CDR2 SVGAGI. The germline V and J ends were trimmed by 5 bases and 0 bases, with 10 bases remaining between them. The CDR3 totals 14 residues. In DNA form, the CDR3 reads TGTGCCAGCAGTCCGACAGGTGTGAACACTGAAGCTTTCTTT. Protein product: CASSPTGVNTEAFF.